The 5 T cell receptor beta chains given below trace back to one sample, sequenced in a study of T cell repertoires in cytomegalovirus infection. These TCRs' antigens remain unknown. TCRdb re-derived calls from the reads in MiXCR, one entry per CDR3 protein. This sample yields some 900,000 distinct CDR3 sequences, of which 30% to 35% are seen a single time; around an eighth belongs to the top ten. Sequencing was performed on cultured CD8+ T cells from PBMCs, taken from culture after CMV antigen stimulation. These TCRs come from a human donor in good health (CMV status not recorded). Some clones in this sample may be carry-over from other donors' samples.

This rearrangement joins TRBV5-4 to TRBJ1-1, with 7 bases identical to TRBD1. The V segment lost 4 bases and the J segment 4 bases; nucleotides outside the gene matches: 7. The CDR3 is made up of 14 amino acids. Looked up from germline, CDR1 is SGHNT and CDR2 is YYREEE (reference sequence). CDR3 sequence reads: CASSTRQGITEAFF. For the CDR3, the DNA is TGTGCCAGCAGCACCCGACAGGGAATCACTGAAGCTTTCTTT.

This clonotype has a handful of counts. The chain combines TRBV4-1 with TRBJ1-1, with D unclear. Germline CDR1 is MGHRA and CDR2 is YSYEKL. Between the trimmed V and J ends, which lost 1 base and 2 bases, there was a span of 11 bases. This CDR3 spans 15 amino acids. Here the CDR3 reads CASSQVRFGNTEAFF. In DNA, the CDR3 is TGCGCCAGCAGCCAAGTGAGGTTCGGCAACACTGAAGCTTTCTTT.

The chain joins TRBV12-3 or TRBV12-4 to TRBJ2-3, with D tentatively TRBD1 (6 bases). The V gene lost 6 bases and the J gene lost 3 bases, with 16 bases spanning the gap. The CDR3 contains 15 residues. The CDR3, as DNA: TGTGCCAGCAGCGGACAGTTCCCGTTGACAGATACGCAGTATTTT. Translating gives CASSGQFPLTDTQYF.

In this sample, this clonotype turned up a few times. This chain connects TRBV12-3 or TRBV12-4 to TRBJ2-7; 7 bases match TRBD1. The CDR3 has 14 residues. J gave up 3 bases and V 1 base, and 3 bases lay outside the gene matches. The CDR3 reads CASSLDPGGYEQYV. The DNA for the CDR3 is TGTGCCAGCAGTTTAGACCCAGGGGGCTACGAGCAGTACGTC.

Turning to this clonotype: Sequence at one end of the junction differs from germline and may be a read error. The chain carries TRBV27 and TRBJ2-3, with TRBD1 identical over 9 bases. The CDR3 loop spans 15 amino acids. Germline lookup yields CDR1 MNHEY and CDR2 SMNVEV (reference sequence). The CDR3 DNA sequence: TGTGCCACCAGTCAAACAGGGGGCGGAGCAGATACGCAGTATTTT. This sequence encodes CATSQTGGGADTQYF.